This T cell receptor beta chain is from a study of control samples from healthy donors and cancer patients. The V end was cut by 1 base, the J end by 3 bases, with 7 bases between. CDR1 LNHNV and CDR2 YYDKDF come from the germline V gene (reference sequence). CDR3 length equals 14 residues. Clones were read by immunoSEQ multiplex PCR, and TCRdb kept only the in-frame ones, dropping some. The profile covers fewer than 200,000 clones, with 85% to 90% appearing a single time and around 5% taken by the ten largest. The sample taken for sequencing was blood. This TCR came from a woman aged 30 to 39 in good health. The chain is built from TRBV15 and TRBJ2-1; D not certain. The CDR3 nucleotides read TGTGCCACCAGCAGAGCCGGACGCTACAATGAGCAGTTCTTC. Amino acid sequence: CATSRAGRYNEQFF.